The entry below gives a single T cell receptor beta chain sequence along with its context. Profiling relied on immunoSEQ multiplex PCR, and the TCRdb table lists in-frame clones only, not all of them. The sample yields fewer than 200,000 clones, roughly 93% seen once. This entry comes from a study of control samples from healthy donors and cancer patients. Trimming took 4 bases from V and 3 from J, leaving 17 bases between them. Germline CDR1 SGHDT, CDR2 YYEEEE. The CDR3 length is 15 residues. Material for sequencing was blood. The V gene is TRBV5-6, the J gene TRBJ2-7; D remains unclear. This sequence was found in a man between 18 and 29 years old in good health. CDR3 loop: CASSLTQRIGYEQYF. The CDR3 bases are TGTGCCAGCAGCCTTACACAGAGGATCGGCTACGAGCAGTACTTC.